This entry lists 23 T cell receptor beta chains sequenced from one sample in a study of blood T cell repertoires in COVID-19. The repertoire was sequenced with immunoSEQ multiplex PCR; TCRdb's copy has only in-frame clones and lacks some. The sample has some 46,000 clones; around 75% are singletons. The sequencing sample was made of peripheral blood. Receptors originate from a man at least 80 years old with acute or convalescent COVID-19.

Comment on this clone: At the DNA level, this CDR3 is encoded by other sequences in the same sample as well. The rearrangement joins TRBV3-1 (or the pseudogene TRBV3-2) to TRBJ2-7; D is perhaps TRBD2 (5 bases). Germline lookup yields CDR1 LGHDT and CDR2 YNNKEL (reference sequence). The ends were cut back, 0 bases at V and 4 bases at J, with 7 bases in the middle. CDR3 size: 13 residues. CDR3 loop: CASSQETGYEQYF. In nucleotides, the CDR3 is TGTGCCAGCAGCCAAGAAACGGGGTACGAGCAGTACTTC.

The CDR3 spells CASTGRAKWEQYF. The DNA for the CDR3 is TGTGCCAGCACCGGCAGGGCAAAGTGGGAGCAGTACTTC. V usage is TRBV28 and J usage is TRBJ2-7, with D possibly matching TRBD1 (5 bases). Trimming cost V 7 bases and J 7 bases, with 17 bases left between them. Germline CDR1 MDHEN, CDR2 SYDVKM. The CDR3 has 13 residues.

Here the CDR3 DNA reads TGTGCCAGCAGTCCCCGACAGCTCAATCAGCCCCAGCATTTT. This encodes CASSPRQLNQPQHF. The V and J genes are TRBV2 and TRBJ1-5; TRBD1 is a possible D gene (5 bases). Trimming removed 5 bases at V and 3 bases at J, with 11 bases between. In germline, CDR1 is SNHLY, CDR2 FYNNEI. The CDR3 totals 14 residues.

V gene TRBV7-9 combines with J gene TRBJ1-1; a possible D gene is TRBD1 (5 bases). V lost 5 bases, J lost 1 base, and 14 bases lay in between. Looked up from germline, CDR1 is SEHNR and CDR2 is FQNEAQ (reference sequence). The CDR3 is 15 residues long. The CDR3 DNA is TGTGCCAGCAGCCCGCGACAGAATACGAACACTGAAGCTTTCTTT. It yields the protein CASSPRQNTNTEAFF.

This clone appeared a few times. The chain combines TRBV19 with TRBJ2-1; 8 bases are shared with TRBD2. The germline V gene has CDR1 LNHDA and CDR2 SQIVND (reference sequence). With V trimmed by 3 bases and J by 6 bases, 4 bases remained unmatched. CDR3 length: 14 amino acids. DNA of the CDR3: TGTGCCAGTAGTATGGGTAGCGGGATCAATGAGCAGTTCTTC. Amino acids: CASSMGSGINEQFF.

The V gene is TRBV18, the J gene TRBJ1-4; TRBD1 might be the D (6 bases). In germline, CDR1 is KGHSH, CDR2 LQKENI. There are 15 residues in the CDR3. V lost 4 bases and J 6 bases, leaving 15 bases between the germline ends. In nucleotides, the CDR3 is TGTGCCAGCTCACTTGCAGGGGCTAAAGATGAAAAACTGTTTTTT. Amino acids: CASSLAGAKDEKLFF.

This chain uses TRBV5-4 with TRBJ2-7; 10 bases are shared with TRBD1. CDR3 length equals 16 residues. The V gene's germline CDR1 is SGHNT and CDR2 YYREEE (reference sequence). V gave up 0 bases and J gave up 0 bases; unmatched junction bases: 3. The CDR3 here is CASSLAGQGPSYEQYF. The CDR3 DNA follows: TGTGCCAGCAGCTTGGCGGGACAGGGGCCCTCCTACGAGCAGTACTTC. The whole variable domain, filled in from reference TRBV5-4 and TRBJ2-7, reads ETGVTQSPTHLIKTRGQQVTLRCSSQSGHNTVSWYQQALGQGPQFIFQYYREEENGRGNFPPRFSGLQFPNYSSELNVNALELDDSALYLCASSLAGQGPSYEQYFGPGTRLTVT.

In this sample, this clone turned up a few times. The chain is built from TRBV7-2 and TRBJ2-1; D remains ambiguous. CDR3 length equals 15 residues. CDR1 and CDR2 (germline): SGHTA, FQGNSA. Trimming pared 1 base from V and 0 bases from J, leaving 7 bases between. The CDR3 reads CASSLERSSYNEQFF. CDR3 in DNA: TGTGCCAGCAGCTTAGAAAGGAGCTCCTACAATGAGCAGTTCTTC.

The chain employs TRBV19 and TRBJ1-1; D not resolved. CDR1 and CDR2 from the germline V gene are LNHDA and SQIVND (reference sequence). The CDR3 runs to 13 residues. V lost 6 bases and J 5 bases, leaving 13 bases between the germline ends. This CDR3 is CASSRGSGTEAFF. DNA of the CDR3: TGTGCCAGTAGCCGAGGTTCCGGAACTGAAGCTTTCTTT.

This clone has a handful of counts. V gene TRBV7-9 combines with J gene TRBJ1-2, with 8 bases aligning to TRBD1. The CDR3 has 13 residues. Germline loops: CDR1 SEHNR, CDR2 FQNEAQ (reference sequence). The trim removed 5 bases at V and 7 bases at J, leaving 6 bases unmatched. In nucleotides, the CDR3 is TGTGCCAGCAGCGGCGACAGGGGAGGTGGCTACACCTTC. Encoded protein: CASSGDRGGGYTF.

The chain has TRBV6-5 and TRBJ1-6; TRBD1 matches 9 bases. The germline V gene has CDR1 MNHEY and CDR2 SVGAGI. This CDR3 is built from 14 residues. The trim removed 6 bases at V and 7 bases at J, leaving 4 bases unmatched. DNA for the CDR3: TGTGCCAGCAGACCGACAGGGGGGAATTCACCCCTCCACTTT. It translates to CASRPTGGNSPLHF.

This clone was seen a handful of times. The chain carries TRBV6-5 and TRBJ1-1; 7 bases match TRBD1. Germline V gene data show CDR1 as MNHEY and CDR2 as SVGAGI. Trimming cost V 5 bases and J 4 bases; bases outside gene matches: 4. The CDR3 spans 13 residues. CDR3 DNA: TGTGCCAGCAGTAGTCAGGGGGTCACTGAAGCTTTCTTT. Protein: CASSSQGVTEAFF.

The V and J genes are TRBV7-2 and TRBJ2-5; maybe TRBD2 (7 bases). This CDR3 region has 14 residues. CDR1 SGHTA and CDR2 FQGNSA come from the germline V gene. V lost 7 bases and J 5 bases, leaving 17 bases between the germline ends. CDR3 nucleotides: TGTGCCAGCACCGGGGGCAGCGGGAAGGAGACCCAGTACTTC. Protein product: CASTGGSGKETQYF. Complete variable domain (other parts from reference TRBV7-2 and TRBJ2-5): GAGVSQSPSNKVTEKGKDVELRCDPISGHTALYWYRQSLGQGLEFLIYFQGNSAPDKSGLPSDRFSAERTGGSVSTLTIQRTQQEDSAVYLCASTGGSGKETQYFGPGTRLLVL.

V usage is TRBV18 and J usage is TRBJ2-2; D uncertain. This CDR3 has 13 amino acids. Germline assignment: CDR1 KGHSH and CDR2 LQKENI. The V end lost 5 bases, the J end lost 1 base, and 5 bases lay between the germline ends. Here the CDR3 reads CASSVRNTGELFF. DNA of the CDR3: TGTGCCAGCTCAGTCAGGAACACCGGGGAGCTGTTTTTT. Full variable domain (outside the CDR3, taken from reference TRBV18 and TRBJ2-2): NAGVMQNPRHLVRRRGQEARLRCSPMKGHSHVYWYRQLPEEGLKFMVYLQKENIIDESGMPKERFSAEFPKEGPSILRIQQVVRGDSAAYFCASSVRNTGELFFGEGSRLTVL.

The rearrangement links TRBV28 to TRBJ1-2; maybe TRBD1 (6 bases). This CDR3 is 15 amino acids long. Germline V CDR1 and CDR2: MDHEN, SYDVKM. Trimming shortened V by 8 bases and J by 5 bases, and 21 bases separated the two germline ends. Here the CDR3 DNA reads TGTGCCAGCGGGCCGGGGGGGGCACCCGGATATGGCTACACCTTC. Translation: CASGPGGAPGYGYTF.

V and J are TRBV6-5 and TRBJ2-2, with a tentative D call TRBD1 (6 bases). This CDR3 is built from 15 residues. The germline V gene encodes CDR1 MNHEY and CDR2 SVGAGI. V dropped 2 bases and J dropped 5 bases, with 12 bases sitting between them. CDR3 residues: CASSYGTLMTGELFF. The DNA for the CDR3 is TGTGCCAGCAGTTACGGGACACTGATGACCGGGGAGCTGTTTTTT.

This chain links TRBV4-1 with TRBJ2-5; 10 nucleotides agree with TRBD1. The V and J ends lost 6 bases and 5 bases, in that order; junction bases with no gene match: 9. CDR1 and CDR2 (germline): MGHRA, YSYEKL. This CDR3 region has 15 residues. The chain's CDR3 is CASSTDRGLKETQYF. The CDR3, as DNA: TGCGCCAGCAGTACTGACAGGGGGCTAAAGGAGACCCAGTACTTC.

The V and J genes are TRBV30 and TRBJ2-1; 16 bases are shared with TRBD2. In germline, CDR1 is GTSNPN, CDR2 SVGIG (reference sequence). The CDR3 is 18 amino acids. The V and J ends lost 5 bases and 8 bases, in that order; junction bases with no gene match: 15. The CDR3: CAWHNPGTSGRAGDEQFF. CDR3 sequence (DNA): TGTGCCTGGCATAATCCCGGGACTAGCGGGAGGGCCGGGGATGAGCAGTTCTTC.

This clone came up many times. The chain is built from TRBV30 and TRBJ1-6; TRBD1 is a possible D gene (5 bases). The germline CDR1 and CDR2 sequences are GTSNPN and SVGIG (reference sequence). V was clipped by 7 bases and J by 2 bases, with 18 bases between them. The CDR3 spans 16 residues. In nucleotides, the CDR3 is TGTGCCTCCTCGGCTGCGGACATCACCTATAATTCACCCCTCCACTTT. It specifies CASSAADITYNSPLHF.

This clone was seen only once. V is TRBV28 and J is TRBJ2-1, with TRBD2 matching over 13 bases. J was trimmed by 8 bases and V by 6 bases; bases with no gene match: 10. The CDR3 covers 16 residues. In germline, CDR1 is MDHEN, CDR2 SYDVKM. Written as DNA, the CDR3 is TGTGCCAGCAGGTCCGGGACTAGCGGGATAAGGGATGAGCAGTTCTTC. Its translation is CASRSGTSGIRDEQFF.

J is TRBJ2-1 and V is TRBV4-3, with D unresolved. The CDR3 is 14 amino acids. CDR1 and CDR2 from the germline V gene are LGHNA and YSLEER. V was pared by 4 bases and J by 8 bases, with 15 bases between. This CDR3 is CASSPSASRYEQFF. CDR3 in DNA: TGCGCCAGCAGCCCAAGTGCTAGTAGGTATGAGCAGTTCTTC.

This rearrangement joins TRBV28 to TRBJ2-7, with D unclear. CDR3 length: 11 amino acids. Trimming cost V 6 bases and J 1 base, with 4 bases left between them. Germline V CDR1 and CDR2: MDHEN, SYDVKM. The chain's CDR3 is CASRESYEQYF. The CDR3 nucleotides read TGTGCCAGCAGGGAGTCCTACGAGCAGTACTTC.

This rearrangement joins TRBV28 to TRBJ2-7; D call uncertain. V lost 8 bases, J lost 3 bases, and 11 bases lay in between. The CDR3 consists of 12 residues. Germline V gene sequence: CDR1 MDHEN, CDR2 SYDVKM. The chain's CDR3 is CASSSVYYEQYF. For the CDR3, the DNA is TGTGCCAGCTCGAGCGTCTACTACGAGCAGTACTTC.